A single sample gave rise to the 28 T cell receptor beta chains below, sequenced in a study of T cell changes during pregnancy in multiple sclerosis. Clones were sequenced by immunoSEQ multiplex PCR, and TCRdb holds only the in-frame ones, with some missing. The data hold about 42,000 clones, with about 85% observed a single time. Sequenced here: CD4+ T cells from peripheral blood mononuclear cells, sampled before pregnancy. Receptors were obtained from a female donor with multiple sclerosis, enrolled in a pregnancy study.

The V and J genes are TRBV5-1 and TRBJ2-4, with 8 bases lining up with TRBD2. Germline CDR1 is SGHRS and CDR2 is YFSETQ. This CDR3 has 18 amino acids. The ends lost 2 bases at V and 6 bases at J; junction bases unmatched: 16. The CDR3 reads CASSLTKLQREFGNIQYF. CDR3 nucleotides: TGCGCCAGCAGCTTAACTAAATTACAGCGGGAGTTCGGAAACATTCAGTACTTC.

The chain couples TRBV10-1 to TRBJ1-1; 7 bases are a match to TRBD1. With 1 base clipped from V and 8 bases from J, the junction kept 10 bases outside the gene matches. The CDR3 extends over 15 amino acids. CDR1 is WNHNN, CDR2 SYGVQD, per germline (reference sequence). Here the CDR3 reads CASSEYFTGVTEAFF. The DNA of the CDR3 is TGCGCCAGCAGTGAGTACTTCACAGGGGTGACCGAAGCTTTCTTT.

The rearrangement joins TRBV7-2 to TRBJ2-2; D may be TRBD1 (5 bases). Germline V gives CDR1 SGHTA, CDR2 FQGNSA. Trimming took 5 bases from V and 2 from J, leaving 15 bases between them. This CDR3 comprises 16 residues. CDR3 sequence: CASSRRTTLNTGELFF. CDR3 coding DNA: TGTGCCAGCAGCCGTCGGACAACTCTAAACACCGGGGAGCTGTTTTTT. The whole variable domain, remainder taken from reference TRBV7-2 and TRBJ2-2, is GAGVSQSPSNKVTEKGKDVELRCDPISGHTALYWYRQSLGQGLEFLIYFQGNSAPDKSGLPSDRFSAERTGGSVSTLTIQRTQQEDSAVYLCASSRRTTLNTGELFFGEGSRLTVL.

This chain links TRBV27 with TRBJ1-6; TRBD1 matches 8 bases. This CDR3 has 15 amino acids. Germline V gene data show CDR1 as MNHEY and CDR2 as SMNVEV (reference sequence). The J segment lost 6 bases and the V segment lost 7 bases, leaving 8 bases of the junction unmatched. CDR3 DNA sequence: TGTGCCAGCAACGACAGGGGCCCCCTTAATTCACCCCTCCACTTT. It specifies CASNDRGPLNSPLHF.

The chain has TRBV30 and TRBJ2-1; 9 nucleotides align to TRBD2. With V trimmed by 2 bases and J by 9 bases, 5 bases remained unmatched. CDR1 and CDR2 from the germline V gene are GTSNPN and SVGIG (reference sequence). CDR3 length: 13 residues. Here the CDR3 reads CAWSLGLATEQFF. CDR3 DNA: TGTGCCTGGAGTCTCGGACTAGCGACTGAGCAGTTCTTC.

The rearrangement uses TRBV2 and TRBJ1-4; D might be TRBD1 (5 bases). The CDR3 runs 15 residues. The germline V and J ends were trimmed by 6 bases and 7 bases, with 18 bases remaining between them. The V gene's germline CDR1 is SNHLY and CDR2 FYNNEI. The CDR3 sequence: CASRGGRGEGEKLFF. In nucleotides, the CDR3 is TGTGCCAGCAGGGGGGGACGAGGCGAGGGTGAAAAACTGTTTTTT.

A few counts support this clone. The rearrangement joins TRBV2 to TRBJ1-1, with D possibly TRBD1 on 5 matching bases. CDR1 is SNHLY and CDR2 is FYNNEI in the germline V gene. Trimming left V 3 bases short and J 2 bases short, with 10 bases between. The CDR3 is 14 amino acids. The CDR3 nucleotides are TGTGCCAGCAGTGACGCACAGGCTAACACTGAAGCTTTCTTT. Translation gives CASSDAQANTEAFF.

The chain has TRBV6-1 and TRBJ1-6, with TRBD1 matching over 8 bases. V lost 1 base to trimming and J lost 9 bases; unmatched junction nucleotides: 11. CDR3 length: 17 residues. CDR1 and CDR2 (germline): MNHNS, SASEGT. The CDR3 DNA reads TGTGCCAGCAGTGAAGATCAGGGGGCTAGAAGAATTTCACCCCTCCACTTT. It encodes CASSEDQGARRISPLHF.

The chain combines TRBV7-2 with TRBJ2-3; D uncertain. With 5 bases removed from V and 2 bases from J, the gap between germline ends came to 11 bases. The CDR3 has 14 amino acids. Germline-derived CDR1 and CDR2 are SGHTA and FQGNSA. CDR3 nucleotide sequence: TGTGCCAGCAGCCCGGCTAGTACCACAGATACGCAGTATTTT. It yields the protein CASSPASTTDTQYF.

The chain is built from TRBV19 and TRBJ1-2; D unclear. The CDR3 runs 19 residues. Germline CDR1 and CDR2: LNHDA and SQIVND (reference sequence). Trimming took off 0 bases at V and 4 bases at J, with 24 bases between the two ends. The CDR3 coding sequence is TGTGCCAGTAGTATAGATCTATTCGGCCCAGCCCAGGCGTCCTATGGCTACACCTTC. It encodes CASSIDLFGPAQASYGYTF. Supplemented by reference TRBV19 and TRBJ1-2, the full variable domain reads DGGITQSPKYLFRKEGQNVTLSCEQNLNHDAMYWYRQDPGQGLRLIYYSQIVNDFQKGDIAEGYSVSREKKESFPLTVTSAQKNPTAFYLCASSIDLFGPAQASYGYTFGSGTRLTVV.

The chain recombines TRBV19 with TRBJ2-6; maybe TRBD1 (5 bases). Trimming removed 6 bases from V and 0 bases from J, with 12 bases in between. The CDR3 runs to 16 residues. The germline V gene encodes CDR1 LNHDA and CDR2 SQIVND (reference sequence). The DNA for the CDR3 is TGTGCCAGTAGGGACATACTCCTCTCTGGGGCCAACGTCCTGACTTTC. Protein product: CASRDILLSGANVLTF.

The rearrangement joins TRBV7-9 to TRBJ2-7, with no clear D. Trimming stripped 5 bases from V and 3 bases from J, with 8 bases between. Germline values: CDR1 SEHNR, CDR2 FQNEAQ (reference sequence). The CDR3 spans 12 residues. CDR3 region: CASSLSSYEQYF. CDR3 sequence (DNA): TGTGCCAGCAGCCTTTCGAGCTACGAGCAGTACTTC.

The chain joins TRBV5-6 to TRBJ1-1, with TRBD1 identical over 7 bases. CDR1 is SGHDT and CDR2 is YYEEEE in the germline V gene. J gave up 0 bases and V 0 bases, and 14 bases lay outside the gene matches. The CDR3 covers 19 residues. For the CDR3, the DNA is TGTGCCAGCAGCTTGGTACCGGGACAGAGAAACATTTTGAACACTGAAGCTTTCTTT. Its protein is CASSLVPGQRNILNTEAFF.

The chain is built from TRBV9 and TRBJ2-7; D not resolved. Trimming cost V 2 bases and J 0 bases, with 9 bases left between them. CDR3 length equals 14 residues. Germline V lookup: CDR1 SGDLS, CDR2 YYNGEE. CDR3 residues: CASSVRPSSYEQYF. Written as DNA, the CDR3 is TGTGCCAGCAGCGTCAGGCCGAGCTCCTACGAGCAGTACTTC.

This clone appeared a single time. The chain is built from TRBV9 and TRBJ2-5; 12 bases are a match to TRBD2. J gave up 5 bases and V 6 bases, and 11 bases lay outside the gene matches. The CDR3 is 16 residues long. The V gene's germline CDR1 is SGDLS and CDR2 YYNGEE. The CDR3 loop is CASTSGLAGGQETQYF. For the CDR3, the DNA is TGTGCCAGCACCTCAGGGCTAGCGGGGGGGCAGGAGACCCAGTACTTC.

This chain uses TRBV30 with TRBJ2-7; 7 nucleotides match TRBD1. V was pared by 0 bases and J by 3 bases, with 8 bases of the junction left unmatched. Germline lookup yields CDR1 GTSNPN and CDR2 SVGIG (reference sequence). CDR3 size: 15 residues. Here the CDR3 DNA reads TGTGCCTGGAGTGTAGGGGGCAGGGGATTCTACGAGCAGTACTTC. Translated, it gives CAWSVGGRGFYEQYF.

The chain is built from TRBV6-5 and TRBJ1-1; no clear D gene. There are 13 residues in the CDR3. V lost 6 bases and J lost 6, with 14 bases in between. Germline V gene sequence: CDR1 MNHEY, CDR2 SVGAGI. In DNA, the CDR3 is TGTGCCAGCAGGGGTCGGAGGACGTCTGAAGCTTTCTTT. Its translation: CASRGRRTSEAFF.

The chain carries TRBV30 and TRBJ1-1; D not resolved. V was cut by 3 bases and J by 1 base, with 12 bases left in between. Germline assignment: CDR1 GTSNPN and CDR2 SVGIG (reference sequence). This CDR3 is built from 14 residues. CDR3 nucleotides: TGTGCCTGGAGCCCTACCCGAGGGAACACTGAAGCTTTCTTT. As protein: CAWSPTRGNTEAFF. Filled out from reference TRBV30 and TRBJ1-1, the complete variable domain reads SQTIHQWPATLVQPVGSPLSLECTVEGTSNPNLYWYRQAAGRGLQLLFYSVGIGQISSEVPQNLSASRPQDRQFILSSKKLLLSDSGFYLCAWSPTRGNTEAFFGQGTRLTVV.

The CDR3 protein is CASSSPVFYEQYF. The DNA for the CDR3 is TGTGCCAGCAGCTCGCCAGTTTTTTACGAGCAGTACTTC. V and J are TRBV7-2 and TRBJ2-7; D unclear. Germline V gene lookup returns CDR1 SGHTA and CDR2 FQGNSA. The CDR3 extends over 13 amino acids. V dropped 4 bases and J dropped 4 bases, with 11 bases sitting between them.

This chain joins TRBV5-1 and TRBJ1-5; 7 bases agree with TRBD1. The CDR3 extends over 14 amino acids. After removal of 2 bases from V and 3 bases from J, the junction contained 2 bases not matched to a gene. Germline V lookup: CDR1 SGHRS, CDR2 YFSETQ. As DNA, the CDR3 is TGCGCCAGCAGCTTACAGGGGCCCAATCAGCCCCAGCATTTT. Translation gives CASSLQGPNQPQHF.

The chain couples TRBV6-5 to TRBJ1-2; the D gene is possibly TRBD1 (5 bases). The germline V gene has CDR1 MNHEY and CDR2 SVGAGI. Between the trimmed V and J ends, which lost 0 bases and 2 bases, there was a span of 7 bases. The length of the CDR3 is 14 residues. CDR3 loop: CASSYSRQNYGYTF. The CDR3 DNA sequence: TGTGCCAGCAGTTACTCTAGACAGAACTATGGCTACACCTTC.

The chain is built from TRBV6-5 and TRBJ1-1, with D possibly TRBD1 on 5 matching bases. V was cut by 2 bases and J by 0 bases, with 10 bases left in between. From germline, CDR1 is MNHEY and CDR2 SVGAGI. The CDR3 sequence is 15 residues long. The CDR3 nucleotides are TGTGCCAGCAGTTACCGCGGGACGTTGAACACTGAAGCTTTCTTT. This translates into CASSYRGTLNTEAFF.

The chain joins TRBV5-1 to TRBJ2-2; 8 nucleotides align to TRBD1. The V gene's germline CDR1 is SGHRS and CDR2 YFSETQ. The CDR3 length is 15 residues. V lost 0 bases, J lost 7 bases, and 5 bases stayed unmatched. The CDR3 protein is CASSLDGQGDGELFF. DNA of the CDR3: TGCGCCAGCAGCTTGGACGGACAGGGCGACGGGGAGCTGTTTTTT.

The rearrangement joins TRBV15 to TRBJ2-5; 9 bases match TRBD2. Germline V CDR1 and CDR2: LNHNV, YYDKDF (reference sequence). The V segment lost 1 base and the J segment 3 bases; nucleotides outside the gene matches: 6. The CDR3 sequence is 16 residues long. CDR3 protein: CATSRGFASGEETQYF. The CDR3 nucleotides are TGTGCCACCAGCAGAGGTTTTGCTAGCGGGGAAGAGACCCAGTACTTC.

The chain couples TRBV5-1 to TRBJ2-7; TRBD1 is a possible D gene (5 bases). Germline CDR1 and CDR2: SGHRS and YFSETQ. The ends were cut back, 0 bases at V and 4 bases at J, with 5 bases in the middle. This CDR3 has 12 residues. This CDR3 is CASSLDRYEQYF. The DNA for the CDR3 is TGCGCCAGCAGCTTGGACAGGTACGAGCAGTACTTC.

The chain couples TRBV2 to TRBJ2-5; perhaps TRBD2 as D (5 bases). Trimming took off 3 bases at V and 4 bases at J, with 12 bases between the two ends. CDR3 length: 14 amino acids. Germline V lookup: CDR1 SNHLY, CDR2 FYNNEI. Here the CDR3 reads CASSDRTGTETQYF. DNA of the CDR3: TGTGCCAGCAGTGATCGTACGGGAACAGAGACCCAGTACTTC.

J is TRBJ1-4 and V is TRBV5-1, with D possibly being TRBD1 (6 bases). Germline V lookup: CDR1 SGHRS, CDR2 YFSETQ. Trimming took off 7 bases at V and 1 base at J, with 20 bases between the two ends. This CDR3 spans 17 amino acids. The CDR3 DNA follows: TGCGCCAGCGGACGAGGGGGATTCCCAAGAACTAATGAAAAACTGTTTTTT. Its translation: CASGRGGFPRTNEKLFF.

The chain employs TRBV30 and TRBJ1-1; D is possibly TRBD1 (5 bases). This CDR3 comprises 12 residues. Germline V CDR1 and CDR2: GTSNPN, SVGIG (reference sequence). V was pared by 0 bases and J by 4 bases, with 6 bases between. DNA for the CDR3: TGTGCCTGGAGTGTAGGGGTCACTGAAGCTTTCTTT. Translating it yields CAWSVGVTEAFF.